Listed here are 5 T cell receptor beta chains from one sample, sequenced in a study of T cells in Graves' hyperthyroidism and ophthalmopathy. The TCR beta CDR3 regions underwent amplification using RNA transcripts as the source. The HTBI primer set was used in a first-round RT-PCR of the TCR CDR3. TCRdb re-analysed the multiplex PCR reads in MiXCR, keeping a single row per CDR3 protein. The sample includes about 740,000 distinct CDR3 sequences, 14% of them seen just once. The sample taken for sequencing was blood. The receptors come from a woman aged 18-29 years with Graves' hyperthyroidism.

This clonotype came up many times. This chain links TRBV6-1 with TRBJ2-1; D is perhaps TRBD1 or TRBD2 (5 bases each). Trimming cost V 8 bases and J 0 bases, with 8 bases left between them. The germline CDR1 and CDR2 sequences are MNHNS and SASEGT. The CDR3 loop spans 13 amino acids. CDR3 amino acids: CASEGSSYNEQFF. DNA for the CDR3: TGTGCCAGCGAGGGGAGCTCCTACAATGAGCAGTTCTTC.

The sample holds many counts of this clonotype. The rearrangement joins TRBV7-9 to TRBJ2-5; 8 bases agree with TRBD2. Germline loops: CDR1 SEHNR, CDR2 FQNEAQ (reference sequence). Losses at the gene ends were 8 bases for V and 1 base for J; bases not matched to a gene: 6. The CDR3 has 14 amino acids. The CDR3, as DNA: TGTGCCAGCGTGGCGGGAGGCACCCAAGAGACCCAGTACTTC. The encoded protein is CASVAGGTQETQYF. The full variable domain, in which reference TRBV7-9 and TRBJ2-5 provide the parts outside the CDR3, is DTGVSQNPRHKITKRGQNVTFRCDPISEHNRLYWYRQTLGQGPEFLTYFQNEAQLEKSRLLSDRFSAERPKGSFSTLEIQRTEQGDSAMYLCASVAGGTQETQYFGPGTRLLVL.

This clonotype was recorded many times. The gene calls are TRBV5-1 and TRBJ1-1; D is unresolved. Germline V lookup: CDR1 SGHRS, CDR2 YFSETQ. V was clipped by 4 bases and J by 3 bases, with 13 bases between them. The CDR3 is 14 amino acids. CDR3 amino acids: CASSPPGGYTEAFF. The CDR3 nucleotides are TGCGCCAGCAGCCCGCCTGGAGGGTACACTGAAGCTTTCTTT.

The chain uses TRBV30 and TRBJ2-4; D is possibly TRBD2 (5 bases). Germline V lookup: CDR1 GTSNPN, CDR2 SVGIG (reference sequence). V dropped 1 base and J dropped 3 bases, with 13 bases sitting between them. The CDR3 totals 15 residues. The CDR3 loop is CAWSGARVVKNIQYF. The CDR3 nucleotides are TGTGCCTGGAGTGGAGCGAGGGTTGTCAAAAACATTCAGTACTTC.

This clonotype was seen repeatedly, ten times or more. The V call is TRBV3-1, the J call TRBJ1-1; a weak D match, TRBD1 (5 bases). CDR1 and CDR2 (germline): LGHDT, YNNKEL (reference sequence). The CDR3 is made up of 16 amino acids. V was clipped by 4 bases and J by 1 base, with 16 bases between them. The CDR3 region has the DNA TGTGCCAGCAGCCCCAAGCCGGGGCTTCAGAACACTGAAGCTTTCTTT. It translates to CASSPKPGLQNTEAFF.